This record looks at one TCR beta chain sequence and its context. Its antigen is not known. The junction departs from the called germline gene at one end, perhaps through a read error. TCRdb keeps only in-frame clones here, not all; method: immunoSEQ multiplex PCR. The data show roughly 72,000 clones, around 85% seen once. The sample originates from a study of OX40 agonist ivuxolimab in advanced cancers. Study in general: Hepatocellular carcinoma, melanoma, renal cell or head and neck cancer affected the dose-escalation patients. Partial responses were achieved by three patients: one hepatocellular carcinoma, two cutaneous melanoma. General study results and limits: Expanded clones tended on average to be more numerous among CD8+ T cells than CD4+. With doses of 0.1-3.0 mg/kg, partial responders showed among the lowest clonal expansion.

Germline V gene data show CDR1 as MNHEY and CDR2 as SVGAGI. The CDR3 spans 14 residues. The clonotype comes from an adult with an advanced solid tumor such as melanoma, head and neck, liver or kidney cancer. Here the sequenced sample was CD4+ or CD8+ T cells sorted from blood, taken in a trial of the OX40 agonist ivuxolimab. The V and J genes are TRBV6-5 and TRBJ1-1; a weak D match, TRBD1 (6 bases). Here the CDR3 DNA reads TGTGCCAGCAGTTACCAAATGGGGGGGGCTGAAGCTCTCTTT. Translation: CASSYQMGGAEALF.